This T cell receptor beta chain was profiled in a study of shared clonotypes between healthy human individuals. Study-level information: Per-donor plates numbered three CD4 naive, three CD4 memory, two CD8 naive and one CD8 memory.

TCRdb's copy holds only in-frame clones and misses some; the assay was immunoSEQ multiplex PCR. The repertoire holds about 1.5 million clones, with roughly 95% as singletons. The count of this clone is one. Healthy adults negative for HIV, lacking recent acute infections or vaccinations, served as donors. The length of the CDR3 is 16 residues. The V gene end was trimmed by 3 bases and the J gene end by 1 base; junction bases not matched to a gene: 4. Germline V lookup: CDR1 SGHNT, CDR2 YYREEE (reference sequence). The chain recombines TRBV5-4 with TRBJ2-2; TRBD1 aligns across 9 bases. The material sequenced was naive CD4+ T cells sorted from blood. Subset indicated: CD45RA+ positively selected. The clonotype originates from a man younger than 40 in good health. CDR3 sequence reads: CASSWGTGWNTGELFF. The CDR3 DNA follows: TGTGCCAGCAGCTGGGGGACAGGGTGGAACACCGGGGAGCTGTTTTTT.